Listed below are T cell receptor beta chains from one sample, sequenced in a study of T cell repertoires in cytomegalovirus infection. TCRdb reprocessed the reads via MiXCR and lists one record per CDR3 protein. The sample lists about 530,000 distinct CDR3 sequences; more than 25% were seen once. The source material was PBMCs. The receptors here all came from a human donor in good health (CMV status not recorded). Some clones in this sample may be carry-over from other donors' samples. The CDR3 runs from the conserved cysteine through the conserved F or W. The order of the fields is V gene, CDR3 protein.

>TRBV7-2
CASSDRTGLTQYF
>TRBV20-1
CSAGGQVQPQHF
>TRBV19
CASSRGTDEKLFF
>TRBV11-2
CASRTDRGTGNTIYF
>TRBV7-2
CASSLDSSASSYNEQFF
>TRBV12-3/TRBV12-4
CASSSPQADEQFF
>TRBV6-5
CASSYGTDTEGTEAFF
>TRBV29-1
CSVDSGTGATGELFF
>TRBV20-1
CSARHTGNQPQHF
>TRBV19
CASSIWTIPGELFF
>TRBV2
CASRQLEDTQYF
>TRBV30
CAWSTGTGGTKNIQYF
>TRBV6-2/TRBV6-3
CASSYSQDLTSGSNSLYEQYF
>TRBV28
CASSSGTSGVPSTDTQYF
>TRBV6-2/TRBV6-3
CASSGSQVASPLHF
>TRBV7-8
CASSSDRVNQPQHF
>TRBV5-8
CASSHWTLHDYGYTF
>TRBV18
CASSPGQGAGDEQFF
>TRBV6-2/TRBV6-3
CASSYVMQARDTEAFF
>TRBV4-1
CASSPEDLRDTEAFF
>TRBV6-2/TRBV6-3
CASSPHLQNTEAFF
>TRBV27
CASSMRQNTEAFF
>TRBV6-1
CASTQGAMNTEAFF
>TRBV7-8
CASSPREGGPEAFF